This entry lists 8 T cell receptor beta chains sequenced from one sample in a study of blood T cell repertoires in COVID-19. Libraries were prepared by immunoSEQ multiplex PCR; TCRdb keeps only in-frame clonotypes and omits some of them. The sample contains about 210,000 clones, more than 80% of which appear only once. The sequencing sample was made of PBMCs or T cells enriched from blood (not recorded which). These receptors all stem from a woman aged 18-29 years who had recovered from COVID-19.

The chain recombines TRBV5-1 with TRBJ1-2; TRBD1 matches 7 bases. Per germline, CDR1 SGHRS and CDR2 YFSETQ. J gave up 7 bases and V 3 bases, and 9 bases lay outside the gene matches. There are 14 residues in the CDR3. The CDR3 DNA reads as TGCGCCAGCAGCTCGGCTCCGGGACAGTCTGGCTACACCTTC. It is translated as CASSSAPGQSGYTF.

This sequence joins TRBV5-1 and TRBJ1-1, with 10 bases aligning to TRBD1. Germline-derived CDR1 and CDR2 are SGHRS and YFSETQ. The junction had 4 bases not matched to a gene; V was cut back by 4 bases and J by 4 bases. The length of the CDR3 is 14 residues. In nucleotides, the CDR3 is TGCGCCAGCAGCCCCTGGACAGGGGGCACTGAAGCTTTCTTT. This gives the protein CASSPWTGGTEAFF.

The chain has TRBV19 and TRBJ2-7; weak D call: TRBD1 (6 bases). Trimming removed 3 bases from V and 0 bases from J, with 21 bases in between. Germline V gene data show CDR1 as LNHDA and CDR2 as SQIVND (reference sequence). The CDR3 covers 18 residues. The CDR3 loop is CASSIVGTSTPDSYEQYF. CDR3 coding DNA: TGTGCCAGTAGTATCGTGGGGACAAGCACTCCCGACTCCTACGAGCAGTACTTC.

V usage is TRBV19 and J usage is TRBJ1-2, with D tentatively TRBD1 (5 bases). The length of the CDR3 is 14 residues. CDR1 is LNHDA and CDR2 is SQIVND in the germline V gene (reference sequence). V lost 5 bases to trimming and J lost 8 bases, with 18 bases between them. The CDR3 coding sequence is TGTGCCAGTAGTCCACAGGTGGGGGGTAGAGGCTACACCTTC. Translation: CASSPQVGGRGYTF.

The chain uses TRBV5-4 and TRBJ1-3; tentatively, D is TRBD1 (5 bases). Trimming shortened V by 4 bases and J by 1 base, and 9 bases separated the two germline ends. CDR1 SGHNT and CDR2 YYREEE come from the germline V gene (reference sequence). CDR3 length: 14 amino acids. In DNA form, the CDR3 reads TGTGCCAGCAGCCCTGACAGTTCTGGAAACACCATATATTTT. It is translated as CASSPDSSGNTIYF.

This chain connects TRBV27 to TRBJ2-1; 11 nucleotides line up with TRBD2. V shed 6 bases and J 1 base; nucleotides not matched to a gene: 8. The CDR3 contains 17 residues. The germline CDR1 and CDR2 sequences are MNHEY and SMNVEV (reference sequence). The CDR3: CASSHRGLAGSYNEQFF. CDR3 coding DNA: TGTGCCAGCAGCCATAGAGGACTAGCGGGTTCCTACAATGAGCAGTTCTTC.

The chain combines TRBV6-5 with TRBJ1-1; possibly TRBD1 for D (6 bases). Germline-derived CDR1 and CDR2 are MNHEY and SVGAGI. V gave up 11 bases and J gave up 12 bases, with 22 bases separating them. This CDR3 region has 12 residues. CDR3 protein: CASTSTGFGSFF. Written as DNA, the CDR3 is TGTGCCTCTACCAGTACAGGGTTTGGATCTTTCTTT.

The chain carries TRBV5-1 and TRBJ1-1; D not resolved. Trimming shortened V by 6 bases and J by 8 bases, and 26 bases separated the two germline ends. CDR1 is SGHRS and CDR2 is YFSETQ in the germline V gene. The CDR3 spans 16 residues. For the CDR3, the DNA is TGCGCCAGCACCGCCGAAGTACACGGAATCGAACAGGAAGCTTTCTTT. This codes for CASTAEVHGIEQEAFF.